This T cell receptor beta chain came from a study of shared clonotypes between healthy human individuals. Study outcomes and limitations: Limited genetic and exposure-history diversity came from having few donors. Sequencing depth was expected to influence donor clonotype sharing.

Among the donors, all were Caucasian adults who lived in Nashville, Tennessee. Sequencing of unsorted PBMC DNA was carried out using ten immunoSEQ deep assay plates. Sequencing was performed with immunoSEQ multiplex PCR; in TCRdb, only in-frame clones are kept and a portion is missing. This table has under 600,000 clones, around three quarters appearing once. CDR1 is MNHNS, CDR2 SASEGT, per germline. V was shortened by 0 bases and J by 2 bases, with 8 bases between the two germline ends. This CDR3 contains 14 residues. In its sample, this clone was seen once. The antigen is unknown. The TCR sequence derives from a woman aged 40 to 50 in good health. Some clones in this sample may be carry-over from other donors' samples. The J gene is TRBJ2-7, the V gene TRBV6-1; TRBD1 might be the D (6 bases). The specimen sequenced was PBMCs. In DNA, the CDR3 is TGTGCCAGCAGTGAAGCCCAGGGGCCCTACGAGCAGTACTTC. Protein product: CASSEAQGPYEQYF.